Following are 3 T cell receptor beta chains from one sample sequenced in a study of shared clonotypes between healthy human individuals. Produced via immunoSEQ multiplex PCR; TCRdb's table is partial and in-frame only. The table records hundreds of thousands of clones, roughly 96% of them present only once. Selected positively for CCR7 and CD45RO-negative, naive CD8 cells excluded terminally differentiated effector memory CD45RA+ cells. The sequenced sample consisted of naive CD8+ T cells sorted from blood. The receptors were sampled from a woman aged 30 to 39 in good health.

The chain carries TRBV11-2 and TRBJ2-1; TRBD2 might be the D (5 bases). The germline V gene has CDR1 SGHAT and CDR2 FQNNGV. V gave up 5 bases and J gave up 8 bases, with 25 bases separating them. This CDR3 has 17 residues. The CDR3 loop is CASSLPREGRVRDEQFF. The CDR3 nucleotides are TGTGCCAGCAGCCTACCCCGAGAGGGCCGGGTTCGGGATGAGCAGTTCTTC.

This chain links TRBV19 with TRBJ1-3; D uncertain. Trimming removed 3 bases at V and 4 bases at J, with 13 bases between. Per the germline V gene, CDR1 is LNHDA and CDR2 is SQIVND (reference sequence). The CDR3 covers 15 residues. The CDR3 DNA sequence: TGTGCCAGTAGTATGGCTGGGTTTAACGGAAACACCATATATTTT. Translated: CASSMAGFNGNTIYF.

The genes are TRBV4-2 and TRBJ1-1; 9 nucleotides match TRBD1. Germline V lookup: CDR1 LGHNA, CDR2 YNFKEQ. This CDR3 comprises 16 residues. Losses at the gene ends were 4 bases for V and 5 bases for J; bases not matched to a gene: 11. CDR3 sequence: CASSRNLQGARTEAFF. The CDR3 nucleotides read TGTGCCAGCAGCCGTAATTTACAGGGGGCGAGAACTGAAGCTTTCTTT.